This T cell receptor (beta chain) was found in a study of lymphopenia after photon versus proton radiotherapy (dated by TCRdb to the late 2010s). Background on the whole study: The study compared the immunological effects of photon versus proton radiation therapy in patients with gastrointestinal tumors who developed high-grade lymphopenia. The goal of the study was to characterize the differences between the two radiation modalities in how they affect the immune system. The roughly 21 patients in the cohort had gastrointestinal tumors, were treated with either photon or proton therapy, and subsequently developed lymphopenia. Results and caveats for the whole study, not just this receptor: After the lymphocyte count nadir, repertoires from photon-treated patients showed oligoclonal expansion, particularly of CD8+ Temra cells, and this expansion drove the decline in diversity. Across the cohort, a larger post-nadir drop in TCR diversity was inversely correlated with overall survival time among patients who died. Proton-treated patients stayed relatively stable during treatment, while photon-treated patients lost naive T cells and TCR diversity and gained effector/memory populations. The survival association was assessed only in patients who died, and the authors presented better survival with proton therapy as a possibility rather than a demonstrated result.

As concerns this clone: Its binding antigen is unknown. No qualities accompany the bases; no much larger clone lies one base away.

The junction shows trimming of 5 bases on V and 7 bases on J, and the gene matches do not reach 4 bases of it. The CDR3 measures 13 amino acids from cysteine to phenylalanine. The retained sequence is limited to the CDR3, 39 bases, with the frame set at the first base. CDR1 and CDR2, looked up from the germline V gene, are SGHNT and YENEEA. Libraries were made using the immunoSEQ multiplex PCR assay. T cell repertoires were profiled by deep sequencing of rearranged TCR beta loci, alongside multiparametric flow cytometry. TCRdb took over this immuneACCESS table, retaining in-frame rearrangements with V and J assigned. Such tables are incomplete; in checked studies, under half of the missing clones stem from an unresolved V gene, and the remainder is unexplained. This sample lists tens of thousands of clones; about 83% were detected once. The ten biggest clones cover roughly 1.4% of the sample.

The sample consisted of peripheral blood, taken from a patient treated with proton-based radiotherapy. The sequence came from a man aged 55 to 69 with pancreatic cancer. The chain joins TRBV11-3 to TRBJ2-1, with 8 middle bases fitting TRBD1. The CDR3 sequence is CASSDRQGNEQFF. The bases are TGTGCCAGCAGCGACCGACAGGGGAATGAGCAGTTCTTC.